Shown below are 15 T cell receptor beta chains from a single sample sequenced in a study of blood T cell repertoires in COVID-19. Some clones are missing from TCRdb's copy, which holds only in-frame ones; the method was immunoSEQ multiplex PCR. The sample records some 180,000 clones, roughly four fifths being singletons. Sequencing was performed on peripheral blood. The receptors derive from a middle-aged woman with COVID-19, enrolled during active disease.

The J gene is TRBJ2-7, the V gene TRBV6-5, with D possibly matching TRBD2 (5 bases). Gene TRBJ2-5 matches the end of the DNA better, so the J call may be wrong. Germline CDR1 MNHEY, CDR2 SVGAGI. CDR3 length: 13 residues. CDR3 region: CASSSWSGETQYF. The CDR3 DNA reads TGTGCCAGCAGTTCTTGGAGCGGAGAGACCCAGTACTTC.

The chain carries TRBV10-3 and TRBJ2-1; 10 bases map to TRBD2. Germline CDR1 is ENHRY and CDR2 is SYGVKD. V was pared by 2 bases and J by 5 bases, with 6 bases of the junction left unmatched. This CDR3 spans 16 amino acids. The CDR3 DNA is TGTGCCATCAGTGAGGCGGGGACTAGCGCTAACAATGAGCAGTTCTTC. Residues: CAISEAGTSANNEQFF.

V usage is TRBV10-3 and J usage is TRBJ2-2, with 14 bases aligning to TRBD2. V shed 2 bases and J 1 base; nucleotides not matched to a gene: 3. The CDR3 spans 18 residues. CDR1 is ENHRY, CDR2 SYGVKD, per germline. The CDR3, as DNA: TGTGCCATCAGTGAGGGACTAGCGGGAGGCATGAACACCGGGGAGCTGTTTTTT. Protein product: CAISEGLAGGMNTGELFF.

The rearrangement joins TRBV5-1 to TRBJ2-7; a possible D gene is TRBD1 (6 bases). The CDR3 is 13 amino acids. CDR1 is SGHRS and CDR2 is YFSETQ in the germline V gene. The ends were cut back, 2 bases at V and 5 bases at J, with 11 bases in the middle. The chain's CDR3 is CASSFRTENEQYF. CDR3 coding DNA: TGCGCCAGCAGCTTCAGGACAGAGAACGAGCAGTACTTC.

The V and J genes are TRBV19 and TRBJ1-2, with TRBD1 matching 8 bases. The germline CDR1 and CDR2 sequences are LNHDA and SQIVND (reference sequence). The CDR3 is made up of 14 amino acids. V dropped 7 bases and J dropped 7; count of bases not matched to a gene: 11. DNA of the CDR3: TGTGCCAGTACCCCCAGTCCAGGGGGCATTGGCTACACCTTC. It encodes CASTPSPGGIGYTF. The whole variable domain, remainder taken from reference TRBV19 and TRBJ1-2, is DGGITQSPKYLFRKEGQNVTLSCEQNLNHDAMYWYRQDPGQGLRLIYYSQIVNDFQKGDIAEGYSVSREKKESFPLTVTSAQKNPTAFYLCASTPSPGGIGYTFGSGTRLTVV.

This clone was seen a few times. The chain employs TRBV28 and TRBJ2-3, with D possibly being TRBD1 (6 bases). Trimming took 2 bases from V and 6 from J, leaving 18 bases between them. The CDR3 is made up of 16 amino acids. Germline lookup yields CDR1 MDHEN and CDR2 SYDVKM. In DNA form, the CDR3 reads TGTGCCAGCAGTTTAAACCCCAACAGGGTGTACGATACGCAGTATTTT. This gives the protein CASSLNPNRVYDTQYF.

The genes are TRBV4-2 and TRBJ2-2, with D possibly matching TRBD2 (7 bases). The CDR3 has 16 amino acids. V was cut by 0 bases and J by 1 base, with 9 bases left in between. Germline values: CDR1 LGHNA, CDR2 YNFKEQ. The CDR3 nucleotides read TGTGCCAGCAGCCAAGAGGGAGGGGGGAACACCGGGGAGCTGTTTTTT. Encoded protein: CASSQEGGGNTGELFF.

J is TRBJ2-3 and V is TRBV25-1, with unresolved D. Trimming took 5 bases from V and 4 from J, leaving 10 bases between them. In germline, CDR1 is MGHDK, CDR2 SYGVNS. This CDR3 is built from 13 residues. Here the CDR3 DNA reads TGTGCCAGCAGTTACAATTTCCCAGATACGCAGTATTTT. Translating gives CASSYNFPDTQYF.

The chain couples TRBV27 to TRBJ2-1; D call uncertain. Trimming shortened V by 3 bases and J by 7 bases, and 4 bases separated the two germline ends. This CDR3 has 11 residues. Germline loops: CDR1 MNHEY, CDR2 SMNVEV (reference sequence). The CDR3 nucleotides read TGTGCCAGCAGTTTTAGTAATGAGCAGTTCTTC. Translation: CASSFSNEQFF.

The chain couples TRBV4-1 to TRBJ1-6; TRBD1 agrees at 7 bases. The CDR3 extends over 17 amino acids. Looked up from germline, CDR1 is MGHRA and CDR2 is YSYEKL. The V and J ends lost 1 base and 0 bases, in that order; junction bases with no gene match: 3. Here the CDR3 DNA reads TGCGCCAGCAGCCAAGGGGACAGTAGCTCCTATAATTCACCCCTCCACTTT. It encodes CASSQGDSSSYNSPLHF.

In this sample, this clone turned up a few times. The chain carries TRBV28 and TRBJ2-2, with 8 positions matching TRBD1. Germline assignment: CDR1 MDHEN and CDR2 SYDVKM. Trimming took 4 bases from V and 4 from J; bases not matched to a gene: 5. The CDR3 extends over 15 amino acids. CDR3 in amino acids: CASSWAGGRTGELFF. CDR3 DNA sequence: TGTGCCAGCAGTTGGGCAGGGGGCCGCACCGGGGAGCTGTTTTTT.

The chain uses TRBV19 and TRBJ2-4; 9 bases agree with TRBD1. Germline lookup yields CDR1 LNHDA and CDR2 SQIVND (reference sequence). With V trimmed by 8 bases and J by 4 bases, 12 bases remained unmatched. This CDR3 contains 16 residues. CDR3 in amino acids: CASSTGTGWTKNIQYF. The CDR3 region has the DNA TGTGCCAGTTCCACCGGGACAGGGTGGACTAAAAACATTCAGTACTTC.

The chain links TRBV10-2 to TRBJ2-1; D perhaps matches TRBD1 (5 bases). Germline V gene sequence: CDR1 WSHSY, CDR2 SAAADI. V lost 6 bases and J 7 bases, leaving 7 bases between the germline ends. The CDR3 runs 11 residues. The CDR3: CASRQGNEQFF. The CDR3 bases are TGCGCCAGCAGGCAGGGAAATGAGCAGTTCTTC.

A few counts support this clone. The chain is built from TRBV6-6 and TRBJ2-2, with D possibly matching TRBD2 (5 bases). CDR3 length: 12 residues. Trimming took off 6 bases at V and 6 bases at J, with 8 bases between the two ends. The germline V gene encodes CDR1 MNHNY and CDR2 SVGAGI (reference sequence). The DNA of the CDR3 is TGTGCCAGCAGGTTAGCGTCCGGGGAGCTGTTTTTT. This codes for CASRLASGELFF.

The genes are TRBV19 and TRBJ1-3, with TRBD1 matching over 8 bases. Losses at the gene ends were 6 bases for V and 1 base for J; bases not matched to a gene: 5. CDR3 length: 15 amino acids. CDR1 LNHDA and CDR2 SQIVND come from the germline V gene (reference sequence). CDR3 nucleotides: TGTGCCAGTAGCCCCCGGACAGGGTCTGGAAACACCATATATTTT. Protein product: CASSPRTGSGNTIYF.